The source of this TCR beta chain is a study of Ad26.COV2.S vaccination and SARS-CoV-2 variants. Findings and limits, study-wide: Researchers reported similar non-spike TCR breadth in vaccine and placebo recipients. Total T cell responses were possibly underestimated by TCR breadth and depth analyses. Vaccine recipients had higher spike-specific TCR breadth than placebo recipients. Substantial breadth was reported for post-vaccination spike-specific CD8+ and CD4+ T cells.

Sequencing used immunoSEQ multiplex PCR; TCRdb keeps in-frame clones, though not all of them. Among about 350,000 clones, 92% were seen once, and the ten largest hold 3% to 5%. Of note for this clone: Its antigen is as yet unknown.

The source is a human donor who had recovered from COVID-19. The starting material was peripheral blood, obtained after recovery from COVID-19.

The CDR3 coding sequence is TGTGCCAGCAGCTTAGGTTTGGGGGCGCGCGGCTACACCTTC. Protein product: CASSLGLGARGYTF. The J gene is TRBJ1-2, the V gene TRBV7-2, with a weak D call TRBD1 (6 bases). Germline CDR1 SGHTA, CDR2 FQGNSA. The CDR3 has 14 amino acids. Trimming cost V 1 base and J 8 bases, with 14 bases left between them.